These 7 T cell receptor beta chains share one sample of origin, sequenced in a study of Graves' ophthalmopathy and Graves' hyperthyroidism. TCR beta CDR3 amplification used RNA transcripts. Investigators did first-round RT-PCR with HTBI primers, then second-round multiplex PCR. TCRdb analysed the multiplex PCR reads with MiXCR anew, one entry per CDR3 protein. The repertoire holds roughly 500,000 distinct CDR3 sequences, with approximately 14% as singletons. The sequencing input was blood. These receptors originate from a woman aged 25 to 39 with Graves' ophthalmopathy.

This clonotype was detected many times. The rearrangement links TRBV6-1 to TRBJ2-7; perhaps TRBD2 as D (6 bases). The V gene lost 6 bases and the J gene lost 2 bases, with 14 bases spanning the gap. The CDR3 consists of 14 residues. CDR1 is MNHNS and CDR2 is SASEGT in the germline V gene. CDR3 protein: CASRPPGLPYEQYF. As DNA, the CDR3 is TGTGCCAGCAGACCACCGGGACTCCCCTACGAGCAGTACTTC.

This clonotype was observed at least ten times. The chain couples TRBV28 to TRBJ2-7; 10 bases are a match to TRBD1. The CDR3 is made up of 12 amino acids. The V gene end was trimmed by 11 bases and the J gene end by 4 bases; junction bases not matched to a gene: 5. Germline CDR1 MDHEN, CDR2 SYDVKM. CDR3 loop: CAAGTGVYEQYF. The CDR3 DNA is TGTGCCGCCGGGACAGGGGTATACGAGCAGTACTTC.

CDR3 sequence (DNA): TGTGCCAGCAGCCTACAGCCGGGACAGGGGGACATTCAGTACTTC. Protein sequence: CASSLQPGQGDIQYF. V is TRBV7-8 and J is TRBJ2-4; 11 bases match TRBD1. Germline-derived CDR1 and CDR2 are SGHVS and FQNEAQ. The ends lost 5 bases at V and 8 bases at J; junction bases unmatched: 8. CDR3 length: 15 amino acids.

The chain links TRBV6-1 to TRBJ2-5; tentatively, D is TRBD2 (5 bases). V lost 6 bases and J 2 bases, leaving 19 bases between the germline ends. CDR3 size: 16 residues. Germline V CDR1 and CDR2: MNHNS, SASEGT. The CDR3 loop is CASSRSVGEVQETQYF. The CDR3, as DNA: TGTGCCAGCAGCCGTTCCGTGGGAGAGGTTCAAGAGACCCAGTACTTC.

The sample holds many counts of this clonotype. This rearrangement joins TRBV2 to TRBJ2-7; the D gene is possibly TRBD1 (6 bases). The CDR3 is 13 residues long. Germline CDR1 and CDR2: SNHLY and FYNNEI. Trimming stripped 4 bases from V and 3 bases from J, with 10 bases between. CDR3 DNA: TGTGCCAGCAGTGGACAGGTACACTACGAGCAGTACTTC. It is translated as CASSGQVHYEQYF.

Only a few counts were recorded for this clonotype. The chain combines TRBV28 with TRBJ2-6; TRBD1 or TRBD2 may be the D gene (6 bases each). Trimming cost V 7 bases and J 0 bases, with 10 bases left between them. Per the germline V gene, CDR1 is MDHEN and CDR2 is SYDVKM. The CDR3 loop spans 15 amino acids. CDR3 DNA: TGTGCCAGCAAAGGGGGGACCTCTGGGGCCAACGTCCTGACTTTC. This translates into CASKGGTSGANVLTF.

This clonotype appeared many times. The chain links TRBV7-8 to TRBJ2-5, with D possibly called TRBD1 or TRBD2 (5 bases each). The ends were cut back, 4 bases at V and 7 bases at J, with 13 bases in the middle. CDR1 is SGHVS, CDR2 FQNEAQ, per germline. CDR3 size: 13 residues. The CDR3, as DNA: TGTGCCAGCAGCTCGGGGACCCCGGGGACCCAGTACTTC. It translates to CASSSGTPGTQYF.